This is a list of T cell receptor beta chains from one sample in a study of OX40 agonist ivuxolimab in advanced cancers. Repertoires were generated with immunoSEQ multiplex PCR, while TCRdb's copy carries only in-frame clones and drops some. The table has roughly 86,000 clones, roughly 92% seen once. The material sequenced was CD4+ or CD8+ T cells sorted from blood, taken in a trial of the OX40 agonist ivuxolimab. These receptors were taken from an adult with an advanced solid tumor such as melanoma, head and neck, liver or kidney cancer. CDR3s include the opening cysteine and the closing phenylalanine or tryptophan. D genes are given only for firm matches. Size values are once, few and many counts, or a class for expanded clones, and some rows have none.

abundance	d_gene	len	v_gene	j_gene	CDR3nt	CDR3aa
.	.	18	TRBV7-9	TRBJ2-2	TGTGCCAGCAGTGAAGAATCAGTAGGAGGCGTCGACACCGGGGAGCTGTTTTTT	CASSEESVGGVDTGELFF
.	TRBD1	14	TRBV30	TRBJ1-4	TGTGCCTGGGCGGTGCGGACAGGCTGGGAAAAACTGTTTTTT	CAWAVRTGWEKLFF
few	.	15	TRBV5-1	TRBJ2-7	TGCGCCAGCAGCTTGGAGCCAGGGAGCTCCTACGAGCAGTACTTC	CASSLEPGSSYEQYF
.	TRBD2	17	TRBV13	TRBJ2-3	TGTGCCAGCAGCAGGGGACTAGCGGGGGGGAGCACAGATACGCAGTATTTT	CASSRGLAGGSTDTQYF
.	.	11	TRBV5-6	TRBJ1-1	TGTGCCAGCAGCTTGGCGGGATTGTCTTTCTTT	CASSLAGLSFF
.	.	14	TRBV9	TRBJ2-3	TGTGCCAGCAGCCAACTGGTGGGCACAGATACGCAGTATTTT	CASSQLVGTDTQYF
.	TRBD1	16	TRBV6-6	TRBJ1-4	TGTGCCAGCAGTTATTTTGGACAGGCAACTAATGAAAAACTGTTTTTT	CASSYFGQATNEKLFF
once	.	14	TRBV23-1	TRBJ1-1	TGCGCCAGCAGTCAATTGAGTCCGCACACTGAAGCTTTCTTT	CASSQLSPHTEAFF
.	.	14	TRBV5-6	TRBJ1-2	TGTGCCAGCAGCCAATCCGGGGGCAACTATGGCTACACCTTC	CASSQSGGNYGYTF
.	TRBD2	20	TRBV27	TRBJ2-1	TGTGCCAGCAGTTTATCGAGGGCTAGCGGGAGCGCAGACTCCTACAATGAGCAGTTCTTC	CASSLSRASGSADSYNEQFF
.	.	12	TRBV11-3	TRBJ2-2	TGTGCCAGCAGCAATGAGTACGGGGAGCTGTTTTTT	CASSNEYGELFF